These 28 T cell receptor beta chains came from one sample sequenced in a study of cytotoxic CD8 clonotypes in ibrutinib-treated CLL. Clones were sequenced by immunoSEQ multiplex PCR, and TCRdb holds only the in-frame ones, with some missing. The sample lists 70,000 to 80,000 clones; 80% were seen once. Sequences were derived from PBMCs, sampled at disease progression, from a patient treated with ibrutinib. The receptors derive from a human donor with chronic lymphocytic leukemia.

This clone occurred a few times. CDR3 region: CASRQGVDTQYF. The CDR3 coding sequence is TGCGCCAGCAGACAGGGAGTCGATACGCAGTATTTT. The chain carries TRBV10-1 and TRBJ2-3; the D gene is possibly TRBD1 (6 bases). Germline V gives CDR1 WNHNN, CDR2 SYGVQD (reference sequence). V was pared by 6 bases and J by 6 bases, with 10 bases between. This CDR3 region has 12 residues.

The chain joins TRBV7-3 to TRBJ2-3, with TRBD1 matching 7 bases. Germline V gives CDR1 SGHTA, CDR2 FQGTGA. Trimming removed 5 bases from V and 4 bases from J; junction bases left unmatched: 3. This CDR3 is 13 amino acids long. CDR3: CASSATGADTQYF. The CDR3 bases are TGTGCCAGCAGCGCCACAGGGGCAGATACGCAGTATTTT.

J is TRBJ2-1 and V is TRBV30; possibly TRBD2 for D (6 bases). The CDR3 totals 11 residues. Per germline, CDR1 GTSNPN and CDR2 SVGIG (reference sequence). V lost 2 bases and J 10 bases, leaving 9 bases between the germline ends. CDR3: CAWSLAGEQFF. CDR3 nucleotides: TGTGCCTGGAGTTTGGCGGGAGAGCAGTTCTTC. Combining the CDR3 with reference TRBV30 and TRBJ2-1 gives the whole variable domain SQTIHQWPATLVQPVGSPLSLECTVEGTSNPNLYWYRQAAGRGLQLLFYSVGIGQISSEVPQNLSASRPQDRQFILSSKKLLLSDSGFYLCAWSLAGEQFFGPGTRLTVL.

V gene TRBV7-8 combines with J gene TRBJ2-5, with a tentative D call TRBD1 (7 bases). From germline, CDR1 is SGHVS and CDR2 FQNEAQ. The CDR3 runs to 15 residues. Trimming cost V 0 bases and J 4 bases, with 12 bases left between them. CDR3 nucleotide sequence: TGTGCCAGCAGCTTAGCGCGGAGGGGGCGAGAGACCCAGTACTTC. Its translation: CASSLARRGRETQYF.

This chain links TRBV18 with TRBJ2-6; 9 positions agree with TRBD1. CDR3 length: 21 residues. Germline assignment: CDR1 KGHSH and CDR2 LQKENI. With V trimmed by 2 bases and J by 1 base, 15 bases remained unmatched. This chain's CDR3 is CASSPYRGLAEFESGANVLTF. In DNA form, the CDR3 reads TGTGCCAGCTCACCATACAGGGGGCTAGCGGAATTCGAATCTGGGGCCAACGTCCTGACTTTC.

J is TRBJ2-1 and V is TRBV27; a weak D match, TRBD1 (6 bases). The V and J ends lost 6 bases and 4 bases respectively, with 13 bases between them. The length of the CDR3 is 14 residues. Germline values: CDR1 MNHEY, CDR2 SMNVEV (reference sequence). CDR3: CASSFSDRYNEQFF. In DNA, the CDR3 is TGTGCCAGCAGCTTCTCCGACAGGTACAATGAGCAGTTCTTC.

The chain is built from TRBV6-5 and TRBJ2-7; TRBD1 or TRBD2 may be the D gene (6 bases each). V lost 6 bases and J 3 bases, leaving 18 bases between the germline ends. Germline values: CDR1 MNHEY, CDR2 SVGAGI. This CDR3 spans 15 amino acids. CDR3 loop: CASSPVGGRIYEQYF. DNA for the CDR3: TGTGCCAGCAGCCCGGTGGGGGGCAGAATCTACGAGCAGTACTTC.

This clone was seen only once. V is TRBV7-8 and J is TRBJ1-2; TRBD1 might be the D (5 bases). Germline lookup yields CDR1 SGHVS and CDR2 FQNEAQ. V was cut by 5 bases and J by 8 bases, with 21 bases left in between. The CDR3 spans 15 residues. The CDR3 DNA follows: TGTGCCAGCAGCCTGAATCCGGGGACCCGAGGGGGCTACACCTTC. Its translation: CASSLNPGTRGGYTF.

The V gene is TRBV5-1, the J gene TRBJ1-1, with 7 bases lining up with TRBD1. The CDR3 runs 14 residues. CDR1 is SGHRS, CDR2 YFSETQ, per germline. With 4 bases clipped from V and 0 bases from J, the junction kept 3 bases outside the gene matches. In DNA, the CDR3 is TGCGCCAGCAGCCCGGACAGGATGAACACTGAAGCTTTCTTT. Residues: CASSPDRMNTEAFF. Variable domain in full (rest from reference TRBV5-1 and TRBJ1-1): KAGVTQTPRYLIKTRGQQVTLSCSPISGHRSVSWYQQTPGQGLQFLFEYFSETQRNKGNFPGRFSGRQFSNSRSEMNVSTLELGDSALYLCASSPDRMNTEAFFGQGTRLTVV.

This clone was found a few times. The chain uses TRBV28 and TRBJ1-2; D is perhaps TRBD1 (5 bases). CDR3 length: 14 residues. Trimming took off 6 bases at V and 5 bases at J, with 16 bases between the two ends. Germline CDR1 is MDHEN and CDR2 is SYDVKM. CDR3 nucleotides: TGTGCCAGCAGACCCGGGACGGTGCTATATGGCTACACCTTC. Translation: CASRPGTVLYGYTF.

The rearrangement joins TRBV28 to TRBJ1-2, with a possible D match to TRBD1 (5 bases). The CDR3 covers 12 residues. Trimming took 9 bases from V and 2 from J, leaving 10 bases between them. Germline assignment: CDR1 MDHEN and CDR2 SYDVKM. CDR3 in DNA: TGTGCCAGTAGCCGGGGGAACTATGGCTACACCTTC. It yields the protein CASSRGNYGYTF.

This chain uses TRBV6-1 with TRBJ1-1, with D perhaps matching TRBD1 (6 bases). The germline V gene encodes CDR1 MNHNS and CDR2 SASEGT. The CDR3 consists of 17 residues. Between the trimmed V and J ends, which lost 3 bases and 5 bases, there was a span of 22 bases. The CDR3 DNA reads TGTGCCAGCAGTGAGGTGCGGGGGGCGAGTGGATTAACTGAAGCTTTCTTT. Its protein product is CASSEVRGASGLTEAFF.

V and J are TRBV5-1 and TRBJ2-5; 10 bases fit TRBD2. CDR3 length: 15 amino acids. Germline V gene sequence: CDR1 SGHRS, CDR2 YFSETQ. The ends lost 0 bases at V and 2 bases at J; junction bases unmatched: 1. CDR3 sequence (DNA): TGCGCCAGCAGCTTGGGGACTAGCGGACAAGAGACCCAGTACTTC. Translating gives CASSLGTSGQETQYF.

The chain employs TRBV5-1 and TRBJ2-6; 7 nucleotides line up with TRBD1. Germline lookup yields CDR1 SGHRS and CDR2 YFSETQ. V was clipped by 5 bases and J by 0 bases; unmatched bases: 8. There are 17 residues in the CDR3. CDR3 sequence reads: CASRTGQRSSGANVLTF. The DNA for the CDR3 is TGCGCCAGCAGGACGGGACAGCGTAGCTCTGGGGCCAACGTCCTGACTTTC.

The rearrangement uses TRBV5-1 and TRBJ2-3, with D perhaps TRBD2 (5 bases). The CDR3 is 15 residues long. Germline CDR1 and CDR2: SGHRS and YFSETQ. The V and J ends lost 1 base and 2 bases respectively, with 11 bases between them. CDR3 DNA sequence: TGCGCCAGCAGCTTGTTCGTTAGCGCCACAGATACGCAGTATTTT. The encoded protein is CASSLFVSATDTQYF.

This chain connects TRBV2 to TRBJ2-7; 10 nucleotides agree with TRBD2. The junction had 10 bases not matched to a gene; V was cut back by 7 bases and J by 10 bases. The CDR3 length is 13 residues. Germline CDR1 is SNHLY and CDR2 is FYNNEI. The CDR3 spells CASNYRLAGRQYF. The CDR3 DNA reads TGTGCCAGCAACTATAGACTAGCGGGTCGACAGTACTTC.

The chain links TRBV5-6 to TRBJ1-1; D is unclear. The CDR3 has 14 residues. The germline V and J ends were trimmed by 2 bases and 1 base, with 9 bases remaining between them. Looked up from germline, CDR1 is SGHDT and CDR2 is YYEEEE. The CDR3 here is CASSFTGTNTEAFF. CDR3 nucleotides: TGTGCCAGCAGCTTTACGGGAACGAACACTGAAGCTTTCTTT.

The rearrangement uses TRBV29-1 and TRBJ1-2, with 10 bases identical to TRBD1. The CDR3 covers 14 residues. Germline V lookup: CDR1 SQVTM, CDR2 ANQGSEA. After removal of 4 bases from V and 0 bases from J, the junction contained 2 bases not matched to a gene. This CDR3 is CSVGQGASNYGYTF. In nucleotides, the CDR3 is TGCAGCGTTGGACAGGGGGCGTCTAACTATGGCTACACCTTC.

The chain combines TRBV5-1 with TRBJ2-7; D is uncertain. Between the trimmed V and J ends, which lost 5 bases and 3 bases, there was a span of 6 bases. The CDR3 is 11 residues long. Germline CDR1 is SGHRS and CDR2 is YFSETQ. The CDR3 is CASRLNYEQYF. The CDR3 DNA reads TGCGCCAGCAGGTTGAACTACGAGCAGTACTTC.

This clone was seen only a few times. The CDR3 DNA follows: TGCGCCAGCAGCTTTATCGGGGACACCTCCTACAATGAGCAGTTCTTC. Translating it yields CASSFIGDTSYNEQFF. J is TRBJ2-1 and V is TRBV5-1; possible D gene TRBD1, 6 bases. V was clipped by 2 bases and J by 0 bases, with 12 bases between them. This CDR3 has 16 amino acids. Germline V gene lookup returns CDR1 SGHRS and CDR2 YFSETQ.

V is TRBV9 and J is TRBJ2-2; TRBD1 is a possible D gene (6 bases). CDR3 length: 15 amino acids. Germline values: CDR1 SGDLS, CDR2 YYNGEE. V lost 0 bases to trimming and J lost 3 bases, with 9 bases between them. This chain's CDR3 is CASSVGQAYTGELFF. The CDR3 nucleotides read TGTGCCAGCAGCGTAGGACAGGCGTACACCGGGGAGCTGTTTTTT.

CDR3 sequence reads: CAWSVRRGGTEKLFF. CDR3 bases: TGTGCCTGGAGTGTACGGAGAGGGGGGACTGAAAAACTGTTTTTT. This chain links TRBV30 with TRBJ1-4; a possible D gene is TRBD1 (6 bases). The V end lost 0 bases, the J end lost 7 bases, and 15 bases lay between the germline ends. The CDR3 contains 15 residues. Germline-derived CDR1 and CDR2 are GTSNPN and SVGIG (reference sequence).

This clone was seen more than once but under ten times. The CDR3 nucleotides are TGTGCCAGCAGTGTGGGGACAGGGTCGAACTATGGCTACACCTTC. Translated: CASSVGTGSNYGYTF. V and J are TRBV6-1 and TRBJ1-2; 9 bases agree with TRBD1. The CDR3 has 15 amino acids. Trimming cost V 4 bases and J 2 bases; bases outside gene matches: 5. The germline gives CDR1 MNHNS, CDR2 SASEGT.

The chain uses TRBV9 and TRBJ2-3; TRBD2 matches at 13 bases. The ends lost 2 bases at V and 2 bases at J; junction bases unmatched: 2. Germline CDR1 SGDLS, CDR2 YYNGEE. The CDR3 runs 16 residues. DNA for the CDR3: TGTGCCAGCAGCGTGACTAGCGGGAGGTACACAGATACGCAGTATTTT. Protein: CASSVTSGRYTDTQYF.

This rearrangement joins TRBV27 to TRBJ2-1; D unclear. Germline V gene lookup returns CDR1 MNHEY and CDR2 SMNVEV (reference sequence). The CDR3 extends over 13 amino acids. The V and J ends lost 3 bases and 3 bases respectively, with 6 bases between them. The DNA of the CDR3 is TGTGCCAGCAGTTTTCACAGCTACAATGAGCAGTTCTTC. This gives the protein CASSFHSYNEQFF.

The rearrangement joins TRBV18 to TRBJ1-1; 11 bases line up with TRBD1. Germline assignment: CDR1 KGHSH and CDR2 LQKENI. This CDR3 is built from 16 residues. V trimming: 5 bases; J trimming: 1 base; junction bases outside the gene matches: 6. The CDR3 loop reads CASSIGQGARNTEAFF. The DNA for the CDR3 is TGTGCCAGCTCAATAGGACAGGGGGCGCGGAACACTGAAGCTTTCTTT.

The sample holds one count of this clone. The rearrangement joins TRBV28 to TRBJ1-5; 9 nucleotides line up with TRBD1. Germline V gene lookup returns CDR1 MDHEN and CDR2 SYDVKM. The V segment lost 3 bases and the J segment 4 bases; nucleotides outside the gene matches: 1. The CDR3 spans 14 residues. CDR3 bases: TGTGCCAGCAGTTTTGGACAGGGGAATCAGCCCCAGCATTTT. This translates into CASSFGQGNQPQHF.

This clone has just one count. The J gene is TRBJ2-7, the V gene TRBV5-1; the D is unclear. V shed 1 base and J shed 3 bases, with 2 bases lying between them. The CDR3 has 11 amino acids. Germline CDR1 and CDR2: SGHRS and YFSETQ. CDR3 coding DNA: TGCGCCAGCAGCTTGTTCTACGAGCAGTACTTC. Encoded protein: CASSLFYEQYF.